This TCR beta chain is from a study of blood T cell repertoires in COVID-19. The repertoire was sequenced with immunoSEQ multiplex PCR; TCRdb's copy has only in-frame clones and lacks some. The table includes 180,000 or so clones, more than 75% detected once. The CDR3 contains 12 residues. V lost 6 bases and J lost 7, with 10 bases in between. Germline loops: CDR1 LNHDA, CDR2 SQIVND (reference sequence). The clonotype comes from a man aged 35 to 55 with acute COVID-19. The V call is TRBV19, the J call TRBJ1-5; D is perhaps TRBD1 (6 bases). The sequencing sample was made of PBMCs or T cells enriched from blood (not recorded which). The DNA of the CDR3 is TGTGCCAGTAGGGGGGCCACACAGCCCCAGCATTTT. Amino acids: CASRGATQPQHF. Based on the CDR3 plus reference TRBV19 and TRBJ1-5, the full variable domain is DGGITQSPKYLFRKEGQNVTLSCEQNLNHDAMYWYRQDPGQGLRLIYYSQIVNDFQKGDIAEGYSVSREKKESFPLTVTSAQKNPTAFYLCASRGATQPQHFGDGTRLSIL.